The 11 T cell receptor beta chains in this list originate from one sample, sequenced in a study of T cells in Graves' hyperthyroidism and ophthalmopathy. RNA transcripts provided the source from which TCR beta CDR3 regions were amplified. Initially, a first-round RT-PCR of the TCR CDR3 employed the HTBI primer set. TCRdb itself ran the multiplex PCR reads through MiXCR, one entry per CDR3 protein. The table includes about 700,000 distinct CDR3 sequences, 14% detected once. Sequenced sample: blood. The source is a woman aged 18-29 years with Graves' hyperthyroidism.

This clonotype was seen repeatedly, ten times or more. The gene calls are TRBV9 and TRBJ2-5; TRBD2 matches 10 bases. V lost 3 bases and J lost 5; bases outside the gene matches: 10. The germline gives CDR1 SGDLS, CDR2 YYNGEE. This CDR3 spans 16 amino acids. The CDR3 coding sequence is TGTGCCAGCAGCGGAGAAGCGGGAGGGCGTATGGAGACCCAGTACTTC. As protein: CASSGEAGGRMETQYF.

Only a few counts were recorded for this clonotype. The chain uses TRBV19 and TRBJ1-5; 9 nucleotides line up with TRBD1. The CDR3 covers 18 residues. V was pared by 8 bases and J by 0 bases, with 14 bases of the junction left unmatched. The germline CDR1 and CDR2 sequences are LNHDA and SQIVND (reference sequence). The CDR3: CASSTGQGFRYSNQPQHF. The CDR3 nucleotides read TGTGCCAGTTCCACGGGACAGGGATTCAGGTATAGCAATCAGCCCCAGCATTTT.

This clonotype was detected a few times. CDR3 DNA sequence: TGTGCCAGCAGCTTAGACCGGGTCCTCGACTACGAGCAGTACTTC. It encodes CASSLDRVLDYEQYF. The chain has TRBV7-9 and TRBJ2-7; no firm D call. The V end was cut by 1 base, the J end by 3 bases, with 13 bases between. This CDR3 region has 15 residues. Germline V gene lookup returns CDR1 SEHNR and CDR2 FQNEAQ (reference sequence).

The genes are TRBV3-1 and TRBJ2-1; tentatively, D is TRBD1 (5 bases). The germline V gene has CDR1 LGHDT and CDR2 YNNKEL (reference sequence). CDR3 size: 13 residues. V lost 2 bases to trimming and J lost 5 bases, with 7 bases between them. The CDR3 region has the DNA TGTGCCAGCAGCCAAAGGACACACAATGAGCAGTTCTTC. Translation: CASSQRTHNEQFF.

The gene calls are TRBV10-1 and TRBJ2-1; D call uncertain. Germline V gives CDR1 WNHNN, CDR2 SYGVQD (reference sequence). The V gene lost 5 bases and the J gene lost 8 bases, with 13 bases spanning the gap. This CDR3 comprises 13 residues. The CDR3 loop reads CASSPIFGYEQFF. CDR3 nucleotide sequence: TGCGCCAGCAGTCCGATTTTCGGGTATGAGCAGTTCTTC.

This clonotype has at least ten counts. The chain links TRBV28 to TRBJ2-1, with D perhaps TRBD1 (5 bases). This CDR3 is built from 14 residues. Trimming left V 4 bases short and J 8 bases short, with 15 bases between. Germline-derived CDR1 and CDR2 are MDHEN and SYDVKM. The CDR3 sequence: CASSSTGSVDEQFF. Written as DNA, the CDR3 is TGTGCCAGCAGTTCAACAGGCTCCGTCGATGAGCAGTTCTTC.

The V gene is TRBV5-1, the J gene TRBJ1-3; maybe TRBD1 (5 bases). The CDR3 contains 15 residues. CDR1 and CDR2 (germline): SGHRS, YFSETQ. The V and J ends lost 4 bases and 5 bases respectively, with 16 bases between them. The CDR3 DNA reads as TGCGCCAGCAGCGGGGGGACGACCCGGCGAAACACCATATATTTT. Its protein product is CASSGGTTRRNTIYF.

Ten or more counts support this clonotype. The chain combines TRBV7-2 with TRBJ2-1, with TRBD2 matching over 16 bases. CDR3 length: 21 residues. Trimming removed 0 bases from V and 4 bases from J; junction bases left unmatched: 12. Germline V gives CDR1 SGHTA, CDR2 FQGNSA. The CDR3 DNA follows: TGTGCCAGCAGCTTAGCTGGGCCCGGGACTAGCGGGAGGGCCGCATACAATGAGCAGTTCTTC. Amino acid sequence: CASSLAGPGTSGRAAYNEQFF. Combining the CDR3 with reference TRBV7-2 and TRBJ2-1 gives the whole variable domain GAGVSQSPSNKVTEKGKDVELRCDPISGHTALYWYRQSLGQGLEFLIYFQGNSAPDKSGLPSDRFSAERTGGSVSTLTIQRTQQEDSAVYLCASSLAGPGTSGRAAYNEQFFGPGTRLTVL.

This clonotype was picked up many times. J is TRBJ2-7 and V is TRBV28; 7 bases fit TRBD1. Germline loops: CDR1 MDHEN, CDR2 SYDVKM. V shed 4 bases and J 3 bases; nucleotides not matched to a gene: 12. The CDR3 has 16 residues. CDR3 amino acids: CASSSTGALLSYEQYF. CDR3 nucleotide sequence: TGTGCCAGCAGTTCCACAGGGGCTTTATTAAGCTACGAGCAGTACTTC.

This clonotype showed up many times. The chain recombines TRBV28 with TRBJ1-1, with 7 positions matching TRBD1. Germline CDR1 reads MDHEN; CDR2 reads SYDVKM. The V gene end was trimmed by 5 bases and the J gene end by 4 bases; junction bases not matched to a gene: 4. CDR3 length: 13 amino acids. CDR3 sequence (DNA): TGTGCCAGCAGTCTTAGACAGGGCACTGAAGCTTTCTTT. The encoded protein is CASSLRQGTEAFF.

In this sample, this clonotype turned up once. This chain links TRBV10-3 with TRBJ1-2; D remains unclear. The V gene lost 8 bases and the J gene lost 3 bases, with 10 bases spanning the gap. Germline CDR1 reads ENHRY; CDR2 reads SYGVKD. This CDR3 region has 12 residues. DNA of the CDR3: TGTGCCATCCCGGACCGATACTATGGCTACACCTTC. Translated: CAIPDRYYGYTF.